Listed here are 3 T cell receptor beta chains from one sample, sequenced in a study of blood T cell repertoires in COVID-19. The repertoire was sequenced with immunoSEQ multiplex PCR; TCRdb's copy has only in-frame clones and lacks some. The sample shows around 430,000 clones, about 91% of them seen only once. The sequenced sample was peripheral blood. The receptors come from a woman aged 45 to 65 with COVID-19, enrolled during active disease.

V gene TRBV4-1 combines with J gene TRBJ2-7; D perhaps matches TRBD1 (6 bases). V shed 5 bases and J shed 2 bases, with 16 bases lying between them. This CDR3 comprises 15 residues. CDR1 is MGHRA and CDR2 is YSYEKL in the germline V gene. The CDR3 DNA reads as TGCGCCAGCAGCAGGCAGGGGTCTGGGGCCTACGAGCAGTACTTC. Translating gives CASSRQGSGAYEQYF.

The chain joins TRBV19 to TRBJ2-1, with TRBD2 identical over 8 bases. V lost 3 bases and J lost 7; bases outside the gene matches: 5. The CDR3 is 14 amino acids. The V gene's germline CDR1 is LNHDA and CDR2 SQIVND (reference sequence). Here the CDR3 DNA reads TGTGCCAGTAGTATCGCGCGGGGGGTGAATGAGCAGTTCTTC. Translating it yields CASSIARGVNEQFF.

The V gene is TRBV29-1, the J gene TRBJ2-3; D possibly corresponds to TRBD1 (5 bases). V lost 8 bases and J lost 2, with 11 bases in between. The CDR3 spans 12 residues. The germline V gene encodes CDR1 SQVTM and CDR2 ANQGSEA. CDR3 in amino acids: CSHQGVTDTQYF. CDR3 DNA: TGCAGCCACCAGGGTGTCACAGATACGCAGTATTTT.